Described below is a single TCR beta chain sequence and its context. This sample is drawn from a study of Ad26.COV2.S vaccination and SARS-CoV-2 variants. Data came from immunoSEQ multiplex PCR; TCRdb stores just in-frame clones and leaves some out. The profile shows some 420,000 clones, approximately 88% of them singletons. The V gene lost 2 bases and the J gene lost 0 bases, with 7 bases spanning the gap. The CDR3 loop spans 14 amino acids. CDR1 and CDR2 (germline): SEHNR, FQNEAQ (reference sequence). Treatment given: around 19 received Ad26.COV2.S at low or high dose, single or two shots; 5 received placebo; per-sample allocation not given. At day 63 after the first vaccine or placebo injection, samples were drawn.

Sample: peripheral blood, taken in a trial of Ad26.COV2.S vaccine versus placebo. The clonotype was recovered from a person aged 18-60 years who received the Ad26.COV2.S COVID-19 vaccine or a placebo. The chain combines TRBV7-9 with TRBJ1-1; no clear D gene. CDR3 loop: CASSLLPMNTEAFF. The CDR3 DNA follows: TGTGCCAGCAGCTTATTGCCCATGAACACTGAAGCTTTCTTT.